This T cell receptor (beta chain) was observed in a study of blood T cell repertoires in COVID-19. Study-wide context: Acute and convalescent COVID-19 samples came from the United States, Italy and Spain. T cells, B-cell-depleted T cells, or PBMCs provided the cDNA or gDNA that served as material.

This CDR3 is 15 amino acids long. Germline V CDR1 and CDR2: SGHRS, YFSETQ. Trimming took 4 bases from V and 2 from J; bases not matched to a gene: 5. Per the study methods: The authors estimated nucleated cell counts from reference gene primer amplification. The protocol was immunoSEQ multiplex PCR, while the TCRdb copy is restricted to in-frame clones and leaves out a portion. The V and J calls and clone size were taken over from that table, and D and trimming were inferred from the DNA. The sample lists about 150,000 clones; approximately 90% were seen once. This clone occurred once. The sequence was collected from a woman aged 60 to 75 with active or convalescent COVID-19. Sequenced sample: peripheral blood. V gene TRBV5-1 combines with J gene TRBJ2-5; 10 nucleotides line up with TRBD1. In DNA form, the CDR3 reads TGCGCCAGCAGCCGACGGGACAGGGGTCAAGAGACCCAGTACTTC. Residues: CASSRRDRGQETQYF.